This T cell receptor beta chain appears in the sequencing data of a study of CD8 T cells in ankylosing spondylitis. Study outcomes and limitations: What seemed typical of ankylosing spondylitis blood was a TCR beta motif built from several highly homologous variants. There were earlier reports of some motif variants in reactive arthritis synovial fluid and blood. CD8+ disease-linked clones were present at relatively low frequencies in blood.

TCRdb processed the 5' RACE reads anew with MiXCR; each CDR3 protein has one entry. The repertoire includes about 330,000 distinct CDR3 sequences, 6.5% to 10% of them detected once, and about 14% sits in the top ten. Germline V gives CDR1 SQVTM, CDR2 ANQGSEA. V was clipped by 2 bases and J by 4 bases, with 20 bases between them. CDR3 size: 16 residues. The table lists this clonotype with many counts. Its specificity is not known. Sequencing was carried out using blood, either unsorted or a sorted T cell fraction (not recorded which). The genes are TRBV29-1 and TRBJ2-5; possible D gene TRBD2, 7 bases. This clonotype was sampled from a male donor with ankylosing spondylitis. The CDR3, as DNA: TGCAGCGTTGAAACCTGGGGGGGGCCTGCTGGAGAGACCCAGTACTTC. It codes for CSVETWGGPAGETQYF.